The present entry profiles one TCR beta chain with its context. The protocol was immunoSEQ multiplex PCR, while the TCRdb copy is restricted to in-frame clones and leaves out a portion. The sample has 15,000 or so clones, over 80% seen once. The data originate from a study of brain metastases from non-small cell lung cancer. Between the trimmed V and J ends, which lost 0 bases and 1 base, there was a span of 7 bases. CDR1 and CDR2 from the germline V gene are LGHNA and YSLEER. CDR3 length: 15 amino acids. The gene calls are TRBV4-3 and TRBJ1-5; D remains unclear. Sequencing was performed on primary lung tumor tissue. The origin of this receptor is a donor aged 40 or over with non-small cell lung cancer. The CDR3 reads CASSQEARSNQPQHF. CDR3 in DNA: TGCGCCAGCAGCCAAGAGGCAAGGAGCAATCAGCCCCAGCATTTT.